Listed below are T cell receptor beta chains from one sample, sequenced in a study of spatial heterogeneity in lung cancer. TCRdb re-called the 5' RACE reads through MiXCR, storing one row per CDR3 protein. Seen here are under 150,000 distinct CDR3 sequences, 9.5% to 15% observed once, and the top ten hold 15% to 20%. Specimen: PBMCs, collected at follow-up. Source of these receptors: a male donor with early-stage non-small cell lung cancer. The CDR3 runs from the conserved cysteine through the conserved F or W. A D gene is named only where the DNA matches it firmly. The size entry is marked missing in some rows and otherwise reads once, few, many or a size class.

d_call: .
j_call: TRBJ2-4
v_call: TRBV11-2
clone_size: few
cdr3_aa: CASSLNSPMQYF
cdr3_nt: TGTGCCAGCAGCTTGAACAGCCCTATGCAGTACTTC

d_call: TRBD1
j_call: TRBJ1-3
v_call: TRBV5-1
clone_size: few
cdr3_aa: CASSNTGVRSGNTIYF
cdr3_nt: TGCGCCAGCAGCAACACAGGGGTACGCTCTGGAAACACCATATATTTT

d_call: .
j_call: TRBJ2-1
v_call: TRBV2
clone_size: few
cdr3_aa: CASSELRSSYNEQFF
cdr3_nt: TGTGCCAGCAGTGAACTGAGGAGCTCCTACAATGAGCAGTTCTTC

d_call: TRBD2
j_call: TRBJ2-2
v_call: TRBV7-2
clone_size: .
cdr3_aa: CASSLEGTSGTPRELFF
cdr3_nt: TGTGCCAGCAGCTTAGAAGGGACTAGCGGGACCCCACGGGAGCTGTTTTTT

d_call: .
j_call: TRBJ2-6
v_call: TRBV19
clone_size: few
cdr3_aa: CASSNSDGGSGANVLTF
cdr3_nt: TGTGCCAGTAGTAACTCAGATGGAGGCTCTGGGGCCAACGTCCTGACTTTC

d_call: .
j_call: TRBJ2-3
v_call: TRBV6-6
clone_size: few
cdr3_aa: CASSNGVRGSTDTQYF
cdr3_nt: TGTGCCAGCAGTAACGGGGTTAGGGGTAGCACAGATACGCAGTATTTT

d_call: .
j_call: TRBJ1-5
v_call: TRBV30
clone_size: many
cdr3_aa: CAWRGDTNQPQHF
cdr3_nt: TGTGCCTGGAGGGGGGACACCAATCAGCCCCAGCATTTT

d_call: TRBD1
j_call: TRBJ2-7
v_call: TRBV5-6
clone_size: few
cdr3_aa: CASSLGYRGSYEQYF
cdr3_nt: TGTGCCAGCAGCTTGGGATACAGGGGGTCCTACGAGCAGTACTTC

d_call: TRBD2
j_call: TRBJ2-1
v_call: TRBV20-1
clone_size: many
cdr3_aa: CSARALAGGYNEQFF
cdr3_nt: TGCAGTGCTAGGGCTCTAGCGGGGGGATACAATGAGCAGTTCTTC

d_call: TRBD2
j_call: TRBJ2-3
v_call: TRBV12-3/TRBV12-4
clone_size: .
cdr3_aa: CASSLRRGGGGDTQYF
cdr3_nt: TGTGCCAGCAGTTTACGGCGGGGGGGCGGTGGAGATACGCAGTATTTT

d_call: TRBD1
j_call: TRBJ2-3
v_call: TRBV5-1
clone_size: .
cdr3_aa: CASNTDRVMTDTQYF
cdr3_nt: TGCGCCAGCAACACAGACAGGGTGATGACAGATACGCAGTATTTT

d_call: TRBD2
j_call: TRBJ2-7
v_call: TRBV7-6
clone_size: few
cdr3_aa: CASSLIAGGSEQYF
cdr3_nt: TGTGCCAGCAGCTTAATAGCGGGGGGGTCCGAGCAGTACTTC

d_call: .
j_call: TRBJ2-7
v_call: TRBV6-2/TRBV6-3
clone_size: .
cdr3_aa: CASSYGHGVYF
cdr3_nt: TGTGCCAGCAGTTATGGTCACGGGGTCTACTTC

d_call: TRBD1
j_call: TRBJ1-5
v_call: TRBV20-1
clone_size: .
cdr3_aa: CSALRDRDVYSNQPQHF
cdr3_nt: TGCAGTGCTCTCCGGGACAGAGACGTTTATAGCAATCAGCCCCAGCATTTT

d_call: .
j_call: TRBJ2-1
v_call: TRBV4-3
clone_size: many
cdr3_aa: CASSQDMGGGAGLQFF
cdr3_nt: TGCGCCAGCAGCCAAGATATGGGAGGGGGCGCGGGATTACAGTTCTTC

d_call: TRBD1
j_call: TRBJ1-1
v_call: TRBV20-1
clone_size: .
cdr3_aa: CSATRDRVNTEAFF
cdr3_nt: TGCAGTGCTACCCGGGACAGAGTGAACACTGAAGCTTTCTTT

d_call: TRBD1
j_call: TRBJ2-3
v_call: TRBV12-3/TRBV12-4
clone_size: few
cdr3_aa: CASSSGQGGSTDTQYF
cdr3_nt: TGTGCCAGCAGTTCCGGACAGGGTGGAAGCACAGATACGCAGTATTTT